Listed below are T cell receptor beta chains from one sample, sequenced in a study of shared clonotypes between healthy human individuals. Repertoires were generated with immunoSEQ multiplex PCR, while TCRdb's copy carries only in-frame clones and drops some. The table has about 2 million clones, 85% to 95% seen once. Specimen: naive CD8+ T cells sorted from blood. All receptors come from a man aged 18 to 30 in good health. CDR3s include the opening cysteine and the closing phenylalanine or tryptophan. D genes are given only for firm matches. Rows give clone size only sometimes, using once, few, many, or a class for an expanded clone.

D gene,V gene,J gene,clone size,CDR3 DNA,CDR3 protein
.,TRBV6-1,TRBJ1-1,.,TGTGCCAGTATCCCGATGGAGGGAGTCAACACTGAAGCTTTCTTT,CASIPMEGVNTEAFF
TRBD2,TRBV7-8,TRBJ2-7,.,TGTGCCAGCAGCTTAGACGGGAGGGTCTCCTACGAGCAGTACTTC,CASSLDGRVSYEQYF
.,TRBV28,TRBJ2-5,.,TGTGCCAGCAGTTTAGGGGGTAGACAGTTGGTTGAGGGGAGACCCCAGTACTTC,CASSLGGRQLVEGRPQYF
.,TRBV30,TRBJ2-5,.,TGTGCCTGGAGTTGGGCCGGGCCGGGGGAGACCCAGTACTTC,CAWSWAGPGETQYF
.,TRBV19,TRBJ2-2,.,TGTGCCAGTAGTATCTTTGGGTCTTCAGTCACCGGGGAGCTGTTTTTT,CASSIFGSSVTGELFF
TRBD2,TRBV13,TRBJ2-1,.,TGTGCCAGCAGCCTCCGGGGTAGCGGGATTAATGAGCAGTTCTTC,CASSLRGSGINEQFF
.,TRBV5-6,TRBJ1-2,.,TGTGCCAGCAGTCGGACGGTAAACTATGGCTACACCTTC,CASSRTVNYGYTF
TRBD1,TRBV29-1,TRBJ1-1,.,TGCAGCGTACTCACTACCTTGGACAGGGGGCATATGAACACTGAAGCTTTCTTT,CSVLTTLDRGHMNTEAFF
.,TRBV7-3,TRBJ2-5,.,TGTGCCAGCAGCTTAAGTGTTGGGGAGACCCAGTACTTC,CASSLSVGETQYF
.,TRBV5-1,TRBJ1-1,.,TGCGCCAGCAGCTTGGATGCTGCAACTGAAGCTTTCTTT,CASSLDAATEAFF
.,TRBV7-8,TRBJ1-1,.,TGTGCCAGCAGCCCACGGACAGAAGGGAACACTGAAGCTTTCTTT,CASSPRTEGNTEAFF
.,TRBV7-6,TRBJ2-7,once,TGTGCCAGCAGCTTAGAAAGGACTACCTACGAGCAGTACTTC,CASSLERTTYEQYF
.,TRBV5-1,TRBJ2-3,.,TGCGCCAGCAGCTTGGAAAGTGGGAGTGGGGATACGCAGTATTTT,CASSLESGSGDTQYF
.,TRBV28,TRBJ2-1,.,TGTGCCAGCAGTTCGGGACTTTCGGACAATGAGCAGTTCTTC,CASSSGLSDNEQFF
.,TRBV11-2,TRBJ2-7,.,TGTGCCAGCAGCGTCGATTACGAGCAGTACTTC,CASSVDYEQYF
.,TRBV7-6,TRBJ1-5,few,TGTGCCAGCAGCTTAGCAGGAAGAGCAAATAGCAATCAGCCCCAGCATTTT,CASSLAGRANSNQPQHF
.,TRBV4-2,TRBJ1-1,.,TGTGCCAGCAGCCAAGGGCCTACTGAAGCTTTCTTT,CASSQGPTEAFF
.,TRBV10-3,TRBJ2-2,.,TGTGCCATCAGCCAGGGGACCGGGGAGCTGTTTTTT,CAISQGTGELFF
.,TRBV5-8,TRBJ2-7,.,TGTGCCAGCAGCCCCGGGATAGCGTCCCCGAAGGAGCAGTACTTC,CASSPGIASPKEQYF
TRBD1,TRBV19,TRBJ2-7,.,TGTGCCAGTAGCTTTGGCGGACAGGGTGCCTACGAGCAGTACTTC,CASSFGGQGAYEQYF
TRBD1,TRBV15,TRBJ2-7,once,TGTGCCACCAGCATGCAGCAGGGGGCTCTTTACGAGCAGTACTTC,CATSMQQGALYEQYF
.,TRBV5-1,TRBJ2-5,.,TGCGCCAGCAGCAAGGACAATGAAGAGACCCAGTACTTC,CASSKDNEETQYF
TRBD1,TRBV5-5,TRBJ1-1,.,TGTGCCAGCAGCTCCCCCGGGACAGGGCATACTGAAGCTTTCTTT,CASSSPGTGHTEAFF
.,TRBV19,TRBJ2-1,.,TGTGCCAGTAAGGACAGCTTTTCCTACAATGAGCAGTTCTTC,CASKDSFSYNEQFF
TRBD1,TRBV13,TRBJ1-2,.,TGTGCCAGCAGCGATGGGACAGGACCGTATGGCTACACCTTC,CASSDGTGPYGYTF
TRBD2,TRBV6-6,TRBJ2-3,.,TGTGCCAGCAGTTACGCGGGGGGCTCGACAGATACGCAGTATTTT,CASSYAGGSTDTQYF
.,TRBV28,TRBJ2-7,.,TGTGCCAGCAGTGGCATCTCCTACGAGCAGTACTTC,CASSGISYEQYF
TRBD1,TRBV5-1,TRBJ2-1,.,TGCGCCAGCAGCTTGGACGGGACAGGGGGCAGGTACAATGAGCAGTTCTTC,CASSLDGTGGRYNEQFF
.,TRBV4-3,TRBJ2-7,.,TGCGCCAGCAGCCTCGGGGTTGGGGCCTACGAGCAGTACTTC,CASSLGVGAYEQYF
TRBD2,TRBV5-1,TRBJ2-3,.,TGCGCCAGCAGCTCCTATTTAGCGGGAGCGACAGATACGCAGTATTTT,CASSSYLAGATDTQYF
.,TRBV7-3,TRBJ2-1,.,TGTGCCAGCAGCTCGGGGCCTTCCCACTCAGGGAATGAGCAGTTCTTC,CASSSGPSHSGNEQFF
.,TRBV19,TRBJ2-7,.,TGTGCCAGTAGTATAGGAGGGACCTACGAGCAGTACTTC,CASSIGGTYEQYF
.,TRBV6-4,TRBJ2-7,once,TGTGCCAGCAGTCCTTTTCAGGGCTACGAGCAGTACTTC,CASSPFQGYEQYF
TRBD2,TRBV6-1,TRBJ2-7,.,TGTGCCAGCAGTGAAGGGACTAGCGGTTACGAGCAGTACTTC,CASSEGTSGYEQYF
TRBD1,TRBV10-2,TRBJ2-5,.,TGCGCCAGCAGCCCCTGGACAGGCTCAGAGACCCAGTACTTC,CASSPWTGSETQYF
.,TRBV13,TRBJ2-3,once,TGTGCCAGCGGGCAGGGGCAAGATACGCAGTATTTT,CASGQGQDTQYF
.,TRBV12-5,TRBJ2-7,.,TGTGCTAGTGGTTTGGTCCTGGACAGTAGGGGTATCGAGCAGTACTTC,CASGLVLDSRGIEQYF
TRBD2,TRBV2,TRBJ2-1,.,TGTGCCAGCAGAAACGGGAGGTGGGGGGAGGGTGAGCAGTTCTTC,CASRNGRWGEGEQFF
TRBD2,TRBV10-2,TRBJ2-7,.,TGCGCCAGCGGGACTAGCGGAGCCTACGAGCAGTACTTC,CASGTSGAYEQYF
.,TRBV11-3,TRBJ1-1,once,TGTGCCAGCAGCTTATCCCCAAACACTGAAGCTTTCTTT,CASSLSPNTEAFF
TRBD2,TRBV7-9,TRBJ2-6,.,TGTGCCAGCAGCTCAGCCGCGGGGGTCTCTGGGGCCAACGTCCTGACTTTC,CASSSAAGVSGANVLTF
TRBD1,TRBV19,TRBJ1-5,.,TGTGCCAGTAATACGGGACAGGGGGGCAATCAGCCCCAGCATTTT,CASNTGQGGNQPQHF
TRBD1,TRBV13,TRBJ2-3,.,TGTGCCAGCAGCTGGACAGGGTTTATGGATACGCAGTATTTT,CASSWTGFMDTQYF
.,TRBV13,TRBJ2-7,.,TGTGCCAGCAGCTTTCGTGGGGTTCTTCCCTACGAGCAGTACTTC,CASSFRGVLPYEQYF
.,TRBV4-1,TRBJ2-7,.,TGCGCCAGCAGCCAAGCTGGAAATGGGGTGTACTTC,CASSQAGNGVYF
.,TRBV4-3,TRBJ2-2,.,TGCGCCAGCAGCCAAGATCTAGCTTCGGCTGAGGGGAACACCGGGGAGCTGTTTTTT,CASSQDLASAEGNTGELFF
TRBD1,TRBV6-1,TRBJ1-2,few,TGTGCCAGCACCTGGACAGGCGACTATGGCTACACCTTC,CASTWTGDYGYTF
TRBD1,TRBV19,TRBJ2-5,.,TGTGCCAGTAGTATGACAGGGAACCAAGAGACCCAGTACTTC,CASSMTGNQETQYF
.,TRBV6-5,TRBJ1-2,.,TGTGCCAGCAGTGACGTTGACAGGAACTATGGCTACACCTTC,CASSDVDRNYGYTF
.,TRBV5-4,TRBJ2-7,.,TGTGCCAGCAGCTTGGCCGGGTCCTACGAGCAGTACTTC,CASSLAGSYEQYF
.,TRBV27,TRBJ2-7,.,TGTGCCAGCACCCCCCAAGGAGGGCAGGGCGAGCAGTACTTC,CASTPQGGQGEQYF
.,TRBV5-8,TRBJ1-5,.,TGTGCCAGCAGCTTGCTACAGGGATATCAGCCCCAGCATTTT,CASSLLQGYQPQHF
.,TRBV11-1,TRBJ2-1,.,TGTGCCAGCAGCTTAGTTGGCTACAATGAGCAGTTCTTC,CASSLVGYNEQFF
.,TRBV11-2,TRBJ2-1,once,TGTGCCAGCAGGCGTACCCAAGGGGACAATGAGCAGTTCTTC,CASRRTQGDNEQFF
.,TRBV5-1,TRBJ1-1,.,TGCGCCAGCAGCTTGCCTACCTACACAGGCGTGAACACTGAAGCTTTCTTT,CASSLPTYTGVNTEAFF
TRBD2,TRBV27,TRBJ2-3,.,TGTGCCAGCAGTTTAGAAGCGGGGGGGCGGGATACGCAGTATTTT,CASSLEAGGRDTQYF